A single sample gave rise to the 10 T cell receptor beta chains below, sequenced in a study of T cell repertoires in cytomegalovirus infection. These TCRs' antigens remain unknown. MiXCR, run by TCRdb on the reads, gives a single entry per CDR3 protein. There are approximately 300,000 distinct CDR3 sequences in the sample; around 29% occur only once, and roughly 20% lies in the top ten. Sequences were derived from cultured PBMCs, sampled from culture after CMV antigen stimulation. The receptors were gathered from a human donor in good health (CMV status not recorded). Some clones in this sample may be carry-over from other donors' samples.

This clonotype was counted between two and nine times. V and J are TRBV6-6 and TRBJ1-5; D remains unclear. Germline V lookup: CDR1 MNHNY, CDR2 SVGAGI (reference sequence). V was pared by 2 bases and J by 5 bases, with 10 bases between. This CDR3 spans 14 amino acids. This CDR3 reads CASSYRQAYQPQHF. Written as DNA, the CDR3 is TGTGCCAGCAGTTACAGGCAGGCTTATCAGCCCCAGCATTTT.

Comments on this clonotype: This may arise from a read error, as a much more abundant clone is one base away. The rearrangement uses TRBV27 and TRBJ2-3, with D maybe TRBD2 (6 bases). Germline-derived CDR1 and CDR2 are MNHEY and SMNVEV (reference sequence). This CDR3 has 15 amino acids. The V end was cut by 4 bases, the J end by 0 bases, with 11 bases between. In nucleotides, the CDR3 is TGTGCCAGCAGTTGCGGGACTGTAAGCACAGATACGCAGTATTTT. This encodes CASSCGTVSTDTQYF.

This clonotype has a handful of counts. This chain connects TRBV2 to TRBJ2-1; D possibly matches TRBD1 or TRBD2 (5 bases each). The CDR3 is made up of 17 amino acids. Germline lookup yields CDR1 SNHLY and CDR2 FYNNEI. Trimming pared 5 bases from V and 8 bases from J, leaving 25 bases between. CDR3 in amino acids: CASSPRDGLTGRDEQFF. In nucleotides, the CDR3 is TGTGCCAGCAGTCCCCGGGACGGCCTTACGGGGCGCGATGAGCAGTTCTTC. The full variable domain, rest sourced from reference TRBV2 and TRBJ2-1, is EPEVTQTPSHQVTQMGQEVILRCVPISNHLYFYWYRQILGQKVEFLVSFYNNEISEKSEIFDDQFSVERPDGSNFTLKIRSTKLEDSAMYFCASSPRDGLTGRDEQFFGPGTRLTVL.

V gene TRBV5-4 combines with J gene TRBJ2-3; D uncertain. V dropped 2 bases and J dropped 1 base, with 11 bases sitting between them. CDR3 length: 15 amino acids. Germline V gene lookup returns CDR1 SGHNT and CDR2 YYREEE (reference sequence). CDR3 sequence: CASSLSTGGTDTQYF. The CDR3 coding sequence is TGTGCCAGCAGCTTAAGTACGGGCGGCACAGATACGCAGTATTTT.

This clonotype came up a few times. The chain couples TRBV28 to TRBJ2-3; tentatively, D is TRBD2 (8 bases). V was pared by 7 bases and J by 2 bases, with 16 bases between. The CDR3 consists of 15 residues. Germline values: CDR1 MDHEN, CDR2 SYDVKM. The CDR3 sequence: CASTREGATTDTQYF. The CDR3, as DNA: TGTGCCAGCACCCGGGAGGGGGCTACCACAGATACGCAGTATTTT.

This clonotype occurred a few times. The chain has TRBV7-2 and TRBJ2-1, with 8 bases identical to TRBD2. The CDR3 runs 14 residues. J was trimmed by 8 bases and V by 5 bases; bases with no gene match: 8. CDR1 and CDR2 from the germline V gene are SGHTA and FQGNSA. As DNA, the CDR3 is TGTGCCAGCAGCGAGAGGACTAGCTTGCATGAGCAGTTCTTC. Protein: CASSERTSLHEQFF.

This clonotype was seen at least ten times. The chain recombines TRBV11-2 with TRBJ2-7, with 8 positions matching TRBD1. The CDR3 extends over 15 amino acids. V dropped 5 bases and J dropped 0; count of bases not matched to a gene: 6. Germline V lookup: CDR1 SGHAT, CDR2 FQNNGV. The CDR3 region is CASSRTGTGSYEQYF. The CDR3, as DNA: TGTGCCAGCAGCCGTACCGGGACAGGCTCCTACGAGCAGTACTTC.

V gene TRBV6-1 combines with J gene TRBJ1-1; 8 bases map to TRBD1. CDR1 is MNHNS, CDR2 SASEGT, per germline. The CDR3 runs 14 residues. Trimming removed 4 bases from V and 5 bases from J; junction bases left unmatched: 6. This CDR3 is CASSVGQGRTEAFF. DNA for the CDR3: TGTGCCAGCAGTGTTGGACAGGGTAGGACTGAAGCTTTCTTT.

The table lists this clonotype with many counts. The chain uses TRBV2 and TRBJ2-2; the D is unclear. V lost 4 bases and J 4 bases, leaving 13 bases between the germline ends. Germline assignment: CDR1 SNHLY and CDR2 FYNNEI. This CDR3 has 15 residues. The DNA of the CDR3 is TGTGCCAGCAGTGTAACAGCAAGTCTCACCGGGGAGCTGTTTTTT. Translated: CASSVTASLTGELFF.

The rearrangement links TRBV4-2 to TRBJ2-3, with D possibly matching TRBD2 (6 bases). Germline-derived CDR1 and CDR2 are LGHNA and YNFKEQ. The CDR3 is made up of 14 amino acids. The ends were cut back, 8 bases at V and 2 bases at J, with 14 bases in the middle. The CDR3 coding sequence is TGTGCCAGCCAACGGGACTCTAACACAGATACGCAGTATTTT. Its protein product is CASQRDSNTDTQYF.